This T cell receptor (beta chain) was found in a study of blood T cell repertoires in COVID-19. The study assigned cohorts using participant-reported clinical history. In the authors' methods: Estimation of nucleated cell counts was performed using reference gene primer amplification. Generated by immunoSEQ multiplex PCR, the TCRdb table keeps only in-frame clones and is missing some. V, J and clone size reflect that table, while D and trimming were determined from the DNA. The sample consists of under 300,000 clones, approximately 88% of them appearing once. The CDR3 consists of 15 residues. Trimming took 2 bases from V and 6 from J; bases not matched to a gene: 3. Germline V gives CDR1 SGHNT, CDR2 YENEEA. This clone was found once.

Sequenced sample: PBMCs or T cells enriched from blood (not recorded which). The clonotype originates from a woman between 40 and 50 years old who had recovered from COVID-19. The chain recombines TRBV11-3 with TRBJ2-2, with 10 bases that match TRBD2. Written as DNA, the CDR3 is TGTGCCAGCAGCTTAAGCGGGGGGGCCGCCGGGGAGCTGTTTTTT. This sequence encodes CASSLSGGAAGELFF.